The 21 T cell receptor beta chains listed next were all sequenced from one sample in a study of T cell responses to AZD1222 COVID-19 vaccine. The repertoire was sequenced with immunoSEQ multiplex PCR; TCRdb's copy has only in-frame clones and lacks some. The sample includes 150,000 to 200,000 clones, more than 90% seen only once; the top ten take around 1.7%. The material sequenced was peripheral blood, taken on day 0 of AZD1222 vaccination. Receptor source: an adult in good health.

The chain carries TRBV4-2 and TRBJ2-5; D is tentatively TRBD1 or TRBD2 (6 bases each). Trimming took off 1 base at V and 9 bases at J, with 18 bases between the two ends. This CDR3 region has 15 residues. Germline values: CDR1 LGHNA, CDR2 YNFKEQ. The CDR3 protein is CASSQVGGQGRPQYF. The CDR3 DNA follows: TGTGCCAGCAGCCAAGTAGGGGGGCAGGGGAGACCCCAGTACTTC.

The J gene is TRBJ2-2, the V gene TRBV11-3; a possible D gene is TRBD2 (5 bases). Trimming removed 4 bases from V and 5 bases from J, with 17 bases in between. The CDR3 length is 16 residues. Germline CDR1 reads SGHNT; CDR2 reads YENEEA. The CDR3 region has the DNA TGTGCCAGCAGCTCCAGGAGCAGCGGACGGACCGGGGAGCTGTTTTTT. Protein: CASSSRSSGRTGELFF.

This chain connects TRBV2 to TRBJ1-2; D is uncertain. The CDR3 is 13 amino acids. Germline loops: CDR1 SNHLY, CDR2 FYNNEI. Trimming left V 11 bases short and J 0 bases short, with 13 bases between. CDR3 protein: CAPRQPANYGYTF. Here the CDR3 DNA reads TGTGCCCCCCGCCAGCCAGCTAACTATGGCTACACCTTC.

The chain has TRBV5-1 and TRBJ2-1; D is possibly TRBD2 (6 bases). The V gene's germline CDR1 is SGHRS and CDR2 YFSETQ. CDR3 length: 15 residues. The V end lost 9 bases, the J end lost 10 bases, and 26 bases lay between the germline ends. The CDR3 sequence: CATTRGSRDPMEQFF. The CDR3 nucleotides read TGCGCCACCACACGGGGGTCGCGGGATCCTATGGAGCAGTTCTTC.

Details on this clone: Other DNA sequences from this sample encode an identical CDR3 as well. CDR3 sequence reads: CASSIGGYGYTF. CDR3 in DNA: TGTGCCAGCAGTATAGGGGGGTATGGCTACACCTTC. The chain carries TRBV12-3 or TRBV12-4 and TRBJ1-2; tentatively, D is TRBD1 (6 bases). CDR3 length equals 12 residues. Trimming cost V 5 bases and J 5 bases, with 9 bases left between them.

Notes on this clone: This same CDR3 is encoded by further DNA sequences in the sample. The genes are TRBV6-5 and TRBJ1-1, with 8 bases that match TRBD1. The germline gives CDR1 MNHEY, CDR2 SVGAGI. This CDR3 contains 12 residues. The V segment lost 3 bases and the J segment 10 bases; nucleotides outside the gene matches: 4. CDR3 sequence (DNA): TGTGCCAGCAGTTATTCAGGGGGCTTAGCTTTCTTT. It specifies CASSYSGGLAFF.

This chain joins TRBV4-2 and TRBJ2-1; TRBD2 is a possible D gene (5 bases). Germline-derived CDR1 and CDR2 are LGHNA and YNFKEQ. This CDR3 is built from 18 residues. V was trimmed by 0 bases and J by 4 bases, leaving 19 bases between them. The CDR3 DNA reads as TGTGCCAGCAGCCAAGATATCCGGGGTACTGGCTTGTACAATGAGCAGTTCTTC. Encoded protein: CASSQDIRGTGLYNEQFF.

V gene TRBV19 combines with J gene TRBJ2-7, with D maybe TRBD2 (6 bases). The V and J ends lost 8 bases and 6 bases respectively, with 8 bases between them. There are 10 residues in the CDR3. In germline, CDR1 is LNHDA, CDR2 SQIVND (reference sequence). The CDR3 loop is CASGRTEQYF. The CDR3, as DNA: TGTGCCAGTGGGAGGACCGAGCAGTACTTC. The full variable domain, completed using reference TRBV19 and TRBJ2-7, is DGGITQSPKYLFRKEGQNVTLSCEQNLNHDAMYWYRQDPGQGLRLIYYSQIVNDFQKGDIAEGYSVSREKKESFPLTVTSAQKNPTAFYLCASGRTEQYFGPGTRLTVT.

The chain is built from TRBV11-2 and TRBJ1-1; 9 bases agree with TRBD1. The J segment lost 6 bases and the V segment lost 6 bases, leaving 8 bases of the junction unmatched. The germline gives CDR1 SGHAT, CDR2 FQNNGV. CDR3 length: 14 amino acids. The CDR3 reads CASRGDRDGAEAFF. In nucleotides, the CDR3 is TGTGCCAGCAGGGGGGACAGGGACGGCGCTGAAGCTTTCTTT.

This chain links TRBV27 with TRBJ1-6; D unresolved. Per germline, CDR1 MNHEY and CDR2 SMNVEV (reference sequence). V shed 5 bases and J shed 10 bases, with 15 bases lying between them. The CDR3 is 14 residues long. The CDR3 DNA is TGTGCCAGCAGTCCCCGATGGGAAAGGTCACCCCTCCACTTT. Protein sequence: CASSPRWERSPLHF.

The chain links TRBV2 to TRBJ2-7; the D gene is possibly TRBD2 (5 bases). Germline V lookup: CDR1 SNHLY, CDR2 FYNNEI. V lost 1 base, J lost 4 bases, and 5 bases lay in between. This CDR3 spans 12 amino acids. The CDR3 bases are TGTGCCAGCAGTGAAGAGCGGTACGAGCAGTACTTC. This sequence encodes CASSEERYEQYF.

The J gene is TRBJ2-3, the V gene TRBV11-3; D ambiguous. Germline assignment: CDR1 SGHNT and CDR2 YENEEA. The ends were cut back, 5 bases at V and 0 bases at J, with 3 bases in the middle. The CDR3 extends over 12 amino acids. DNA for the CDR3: TGTGCCAGCAGCGCAAGCACAGATACGCAGTATTTT. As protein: CASSASTDTQYF.

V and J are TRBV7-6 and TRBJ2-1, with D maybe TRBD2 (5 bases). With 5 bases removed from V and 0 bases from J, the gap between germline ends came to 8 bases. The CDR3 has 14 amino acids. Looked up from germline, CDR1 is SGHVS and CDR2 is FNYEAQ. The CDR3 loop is CASSATISYNEQFF. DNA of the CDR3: TGTGCCAGCAGCGCGACTATCTCCTACAATGAGCAGTTCTTC. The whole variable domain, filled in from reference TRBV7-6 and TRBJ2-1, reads GAGVSQSPRYKVTKRGQDVALRCDPISGHVSLYWYRQALGQGPEFLTYFNYEAQQDKSGLPNDRFSAERPEGSISTLTIQRTEQRDSAMYRCASSATISYNEQFFGPGTRLTVL.

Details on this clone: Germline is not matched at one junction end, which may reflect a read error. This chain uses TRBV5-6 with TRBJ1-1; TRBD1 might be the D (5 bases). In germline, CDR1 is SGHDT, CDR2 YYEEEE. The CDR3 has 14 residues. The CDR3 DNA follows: TGTGCCAGCAACTTGTGGGGGTTAAGGCTTGTAGCTTTCTTT. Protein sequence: CASNLWGLRLVAFF.

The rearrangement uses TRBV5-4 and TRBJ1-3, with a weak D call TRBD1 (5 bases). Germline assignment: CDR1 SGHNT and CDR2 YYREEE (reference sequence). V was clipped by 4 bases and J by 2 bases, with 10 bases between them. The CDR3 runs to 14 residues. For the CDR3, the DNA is TGTGCCAGCAGCCTCACAGGAGCTGGAAACACCATATATTTT. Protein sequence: CASSLTGAGNTIYF.

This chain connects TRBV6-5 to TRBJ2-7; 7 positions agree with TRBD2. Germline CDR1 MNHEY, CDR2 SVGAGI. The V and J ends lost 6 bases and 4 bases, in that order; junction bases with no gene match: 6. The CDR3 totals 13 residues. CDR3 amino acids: CASRIREGYEQYF. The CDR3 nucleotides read TGTGCCAGCAGAATCAGGGAGGGTTACGAGCAGTACTTC.

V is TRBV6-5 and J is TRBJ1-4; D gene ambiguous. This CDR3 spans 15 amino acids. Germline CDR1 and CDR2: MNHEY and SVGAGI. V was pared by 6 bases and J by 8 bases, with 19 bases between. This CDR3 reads CASSESKGGGEKLFF. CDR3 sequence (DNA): TGTGCCAGCAGCGAGAGTAAGGGAGGAGGGGAAAAACTGTTTTTT.

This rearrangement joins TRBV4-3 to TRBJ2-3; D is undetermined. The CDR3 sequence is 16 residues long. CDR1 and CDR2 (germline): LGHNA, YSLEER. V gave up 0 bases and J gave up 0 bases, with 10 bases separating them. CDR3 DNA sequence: TGCGCCAGCAGCCAAGAAGGGTCGACCAGCACAGATACGCAGTATTTT. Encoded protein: CASSQEGSTSTDTQYF.

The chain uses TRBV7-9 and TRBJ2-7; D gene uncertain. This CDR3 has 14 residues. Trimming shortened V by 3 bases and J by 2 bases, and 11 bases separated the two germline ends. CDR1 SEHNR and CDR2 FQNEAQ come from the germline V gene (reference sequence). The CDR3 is CASSFGRSAYEQYF. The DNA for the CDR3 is TGTGCCAGCAGCTTCGGGCGGTCCGCCTACGAGCAGTACTTC.

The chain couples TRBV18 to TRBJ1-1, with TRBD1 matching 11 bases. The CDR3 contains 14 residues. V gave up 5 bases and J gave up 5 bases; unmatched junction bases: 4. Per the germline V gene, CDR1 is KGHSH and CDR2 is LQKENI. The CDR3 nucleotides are TGTGCCAGCTCAGGACAGGGGGCTGATACTGAAGCTTTCTTT. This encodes CASSGQGADTEAFF.

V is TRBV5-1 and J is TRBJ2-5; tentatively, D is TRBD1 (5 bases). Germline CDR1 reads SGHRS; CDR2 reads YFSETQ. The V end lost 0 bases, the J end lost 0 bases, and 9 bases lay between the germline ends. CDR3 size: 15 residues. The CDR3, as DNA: TGCGCCAGCAGCTTGGTACAGGCCCACCAAGAGACCCAGTACTTC. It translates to CASSLVQAHQETQYF.